The 21 T cell receptor beta chains in this list originate from one sample, sequenced in a study of cytomegalovirus exposure and HLA in healthy donors. Sequencing was performed with immunoSEQ multiplex PCR; in TCRdb, only in-frame clones are kept and a portion is missing. The profile shows fewer than 200,000 clones, roughly 86% of them singletons. Sequences were obtained from PBMCs. These receptors were obtained from a man aged 25-45 years in good health and CMV-seropositive.

The V call is TRBV9, the J call TRBJ2-3; the D is unclear. V shed 0 bases and J shed 2 bases, with 7 bases lying between them. Germline-derived CDR1 and CDR2 are SGDLS and YYNGEE. This CDR3 is 14 amino acids long. CDR3 protein: CASSVVPTTDTQYF. In DNA form, the CDR3 reads TGTGCCAGCAGCGTAGTACCTACCACAGATACGCAGTATTTT.

This clone was detected a few times. This chain uses TRBV19 with TRBJ1-5, with TRBD1 as a possible D gene (5 bases). Germline V gene sequence: CDR1 LNHDA, CDR2 SQIVND (reference sequence). V lost 2 bases and J 2 bases, leaving 10 bases between the germline ends. The CDR3 extends over 15 amino acids. Here the CDR3 reads CASSIQDTGNQPQHF. The CDR3 coding sequence is TGTGCCAGTAGTATACAGGACACTGGCAATCAGCCCCAGCATTTT.

The V gene is TRBV27, the J gene TRBJ1-1; D may be TRBD1 (6 bases). The CDR3 is 14 residues long. Deletions cut 3 bases from V and 3 bases from J, with 11 bases between. Germline V gene data show CDR1 as MNHEY and CDR2 as SMNVEV (reference sequence). This chain's CDR3 is CASSLGGGDTEAFF. The CDR3 nucleotides read TGTGCCAGCAGTTTGGGAGGGGGGGACACTGAAGCTTTCTTT.

The chain combines TRBV27 with TRBJ2-7; TRBD1 might be the D (6 bases). Trimming cost V 7 bases and J 2 bases, with 12 bases left between them. Looked up from germline, CDR1 is MNHEY and CDR2 is SMNVEV (reference sequence). There are 13 residues in the CDR3. CDR3 nucleotides: TGTGCCAGCAAGAGGACAGCAACCTACGAGCAGTACTTC. Its protein is CASKRTATYEQYF.

The chain combines TRBV6-6 with TRBJ2-3; possibly TRBD2 for D (5 bases). This CDR3 spans 15 amino acids. Looked up from germline, CDR1 is MNHNY and CDR2 is SVGAGI (reference sequence). Trimming removed 6 bases at V and 6 bases at J, with 19 bases between. Here the CDR3 reads CASRPSQLGADTQYF. CDR3 coding DNA: TGTGCCAGCAGGCCCAGCCAATTGGGAGCCGATACGCAGTATTTT.

This chain joins TRBV6-1 and TRBJ2-1; tentatively, D is TRBD2 (7 bases). The V end lost 6 bases, the J end lost 5 bases, and 17 bases lay between the germline ends. Germline V lookup: CDR1 MNHNS, CDR2 SASEGT. The CDR3 has 15 amino acids. The CDR3 region has the DNA TGTGCCAGCAGGCCACAGGGAGGGGTGGACAATGAGCAGTTCTTC. This gives the protein CASRPQGGVDNEQFF.

The V gene is TRBV18, the J gene TRBJ1-5; 7 positions match TRBD1. Germline V gene data show CDR1 as KGHSH and CDR2 as LQKENI. The CDR3 contains 14 residues. Trimming took 5 bases from V and 7 from J; bases not matched to a gene: 8. CDR3: CASSTETGYQPQHF. Written as DNA, the CDR3 is TGTGCCAGCTCAACCGAGACAGGGTACCAGCCCCAGCATTTT. The whole variable domain, remainder taken from reference TRBV18 and TRBJ1-5, is NAGVMQNPRHLVRRRGQEARLRCSPMKGHSHVYWYRQLPEEGLKFMVYLQKENIIDESGMPKERFSAEFPKEGPSILRIQQVVRGDSAAYFCASSTETGYQPQHFGDGTRLSIL.

This chain joins TRBV18 and TRBJ2-5; D not certain. The CDR3 totals 14 residues. The V gene's germline CDR1 is KGHSH and CDR2 LQKENI. V lost 4 bases to trimming and J lost 1 base, with 10 bases between them. CDR3 residues: CASSLLGFQETQYF. As DNA, the CDR3 is TGTGCCAGCTCACTTCTAGGATTCCAAGAGACCCAGTACTTC.

This sequence joins TRBV7-6 and TRBJ1-4, with TRBD1 matching over 8 bases. CDR1 is SGHVS, CDR2 FNYEAQ, per germline. CDR3 length: 16 amino acids. J was trimmed by 4 bases and V by 4 bases; bases with no gene match: 8. CDR3 sequence reads: CASSSGLTGVNEKLFF. In DNA, the CDR3 is TGTGCCAGCAGCTCAGGCCTGACAGGGGTTAATGAAAAACTGTTTTTT. Variable domain in full (rest from reference TRBV7-6 and TRBJ1-4): GAGVSQSPRYKVTKRGQDVALRCDPISGHVSLYWYRQALGQGPEFLTYFNYEAQQDKSGLPNDRFSAERPEGSISTLTIQRTEQRDSAMYRCASSSGLTGVNEKLFFGSGTQLSVL.

This sequence joins TRBV28 and TRBJ1-5; possibly TRBD1 for D (6 bases). Germline CDR1 reads MDHEN; CDR2 reads SYDVKM. The CDR3 loop spans 13 amino acids. The germline V and J ends were trimmed by 7 bases and 6 bases, with 13 bases remaining between them. CDR3 loop: CASIGRGSQPQHF. For the CDR3, the DNA is TGTGCCAGCATAGGCAGGGGAAGTCAGCCCCAGCATTTT.

The genes are TRBV5-4 and TRBJ2-2; D is uncertain. Germline V gene lookup returns CDR1 SGHNT and CDR2 YYREEE (reference sequence). V was trimmed by 6 bases and J by 0 bases, leaving 6 bases between them. This CDR3 is built from 13 residues. CDR3 amino acids: CASMDANTGELFF. The CDR3, as DNA: TGTGCCAGCATGGACGCGAACACCGGGGAGCTGTTTTTT.

The J gene is TRBJ2-3, the V gene TRBV5-1, with a possible D match to TRBD1 (5 bases). The V gene's germline CDR1 is SGHRS and CDR2 YFSETQ. CDR3 length equals 14 residues. The V end lost 1 base, the J end lost 3 bases, and 9 bases lay between the germline ends. CDR3 protein: CASSLQGQTDTQYF. For the CDR3, the DNA is TGCGCCAGCAGCTTGCAGGGTCAAACAGATACGCAGTATTTT.

This clone was seen a handful of times. The chain is built from TRBV4-3 and TRBJ2-3, with D perhaps TRBD2 (5 bases). Germline V CDR1 and CDR2: LGHNA, YSLEER. The CDR3 has 14 amino acids. V was cut by 4 bases and J by 2 bases, with 10 bases left in between. DNA of the CDR3: TGCGCCAGCAGCCTACTAGTCGACACAGATACGCAGTATTTT. Its protein is CASSLLVDTDTQYF.

V gene TRBV7-9 combines with J gene TRBJ2-6, with no clear D. V was shortened by 5 bases and J by 0 bases, with 11 bases between the two germline ends. Per the germline V gene, CDR1 is SEHNR and CDR2 is FQNEAQ (reference sequence). The CDR3 spans 16 residues. CDR3 residues: CASSPKEYSGANVLTF. As DNA, the CDR3 is TGTGCCAGCAGCCCGAAGGAGTACTCTGGGGCCAACGTCCTGACTTTC. Together with reference TRBV7-9 and TRBJ2-6, the CDR3 gives the full variable domain: DTGVSQNPRHKITKRGQNVTFRCDPISEHNRLYWYRQTLGQGPEFLTYFQNEAQLEKSRLLSDRFSAERPKGSFSTLEIQRTEQGDSAMYLCASSPKEYSGANVLTFGAGSRLTVL.

This chain links TRBV30 with TRBJ1-5, with 9 bases fitting TRBD1. Trimming at V came to 1 base and at J to 0 bases, leaving 7 bases not matched to a gene. CDR3 length: 17 residues. Germline CDR1 GTSNPN, CDR2 SVGIG (reference sequence). The DNA of the CDR3 is TGTGCCTGGAGTGGGGGACAGGGCGTTCATAGCAATCAGCCCCAGCATTTT. Protein sequence: CAWSGGQGVHSNQPQHF.

The chain recombines TRBV30 with TRBJ1-1, with 11 bases matching TRBD1. Per the germline V gene, CDR1 is GTSNPN and CDR2 is SVGIG (reference sequence). The CDR3 extends over 13 amino acids. The ends lost 3 bases at V and 5 bases at J; junction bases unmatched: 2. CDR3 loop: CAWSGQGATEAFF. CDR3 DNA: TGTGCCTGGAGCGGACAGGGGGCTACTGAAGCTTTCTTT.

This clone was counted only a few times. The gene calls are TRBV6-5 and TRBJ2-7; the D gene is possibly TRBD1 (6 bases). This CDR3 contains 11 residues. Germline V gives CDR1 MNHEY, CDR2 SVGAGI. The CDR3 reads CAAGAGYEQYF. The CDR3 nucleotides are TGTGCAGCAGGGGCCGGCTACGAGCAGTACTTC.

The V call is TRBV5-5, the J call TRBJ2-1, with D tentatively TRBD1 or TRBD2 (5 bases each). The CDR3 consists of 15 residues. V was pared by 4 bases and J by 2 bases, with 13 bases between. Per germline, CDR1 SGHKS and CDR2 YYEKEE (reference sequence). This CDR3 reads CASSPRDLPYNEQFF. The CDR3 nucleotides are TGTGCCAGCAGCCCCCGGGACCTCCCCTACAATGAGCAGTTCTTC.

The genes are TRBV5-1 and TRBJ2-5, with TRBD2 identical over 8 bases. This CDR3 is built from 15 residues. V shed 0 bases and J 5 bases; nucleotides not matched to a gene: 6. CDR1 is SGHRS and CDR2 is YFSETQ in the germline V gene. This chain's CDR3 is CASSLVSGVVETQYF. The DNA of the CDR3 is TGCGCCAGCAGCTTGGTTAGCGGGGTGGTGGAGACCCAGTACTTC.

The rearrangement joins TRBV25-1 to TRBJ2-1; 12 positions match TRBD1. Germline V lookup: CDR1 MGHDK, CDR2 SYGVNS. The CDR3 runs to 17 residues. V lost 2 bases to trimming and J lost 5 bases; unmatched junction nucleotides: 7. CDR3 sequence: CASSEPGQGARNNEQFF. CDR3 DNA sequence: TGTGCCAGCAGTGAACCGGGACAGGGGGCGCGCAACAATGAGCAGTTCTTC.

This rearrangement joins TRBV15 to TRBJ2-3; unclear D gene. This CDR3 region has 13 residues. Germline lookup yields CDR1 LNHNV and CDR2 YYDKDF (reference sequence). Between the trimmed V and J ends, which lost 0 bases and 4 bases, there was a span of 5 bases. DNA of the CDR3: TGTGCCACCAGCAGAGATCTACCAGATACGCAGTATTTT. As protein: CATSRDLPDTQYF. The full variable domain, completed using reference TRBV15 and TRBJ2-3, is DAMVIQNPRYQVTQFGKPVTLSCSQTLNHNVMYWYQQKSSQAPKLLFHYYDKDFNNEADTPDNFQSRRPNTSFCFLDIRSPGLGDTAMYLCATSRDLPDTQYFGPGTRLTVL.